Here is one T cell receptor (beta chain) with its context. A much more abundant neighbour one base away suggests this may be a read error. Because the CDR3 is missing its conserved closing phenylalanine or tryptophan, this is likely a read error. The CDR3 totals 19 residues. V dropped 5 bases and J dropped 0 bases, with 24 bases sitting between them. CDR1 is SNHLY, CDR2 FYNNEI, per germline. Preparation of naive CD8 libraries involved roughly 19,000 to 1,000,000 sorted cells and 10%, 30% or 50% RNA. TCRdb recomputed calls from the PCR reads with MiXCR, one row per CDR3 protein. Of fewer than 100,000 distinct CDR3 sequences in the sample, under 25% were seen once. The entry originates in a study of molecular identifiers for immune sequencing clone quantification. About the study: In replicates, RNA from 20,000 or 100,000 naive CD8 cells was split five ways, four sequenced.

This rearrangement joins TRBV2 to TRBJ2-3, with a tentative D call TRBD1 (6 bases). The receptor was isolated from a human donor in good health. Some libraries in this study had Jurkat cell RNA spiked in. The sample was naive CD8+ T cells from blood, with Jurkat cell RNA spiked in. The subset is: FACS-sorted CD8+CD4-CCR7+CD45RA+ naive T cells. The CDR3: CASSLITTGDPPSTDTQYL. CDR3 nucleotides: TGTGCCAGCAGTCTCATTACGACAGGTGACCCTCCTAGCACAGATACGCAGTATCTT.